The present entry profiles one T cell receptor beta chain with its context. This table comes from immunoSEQ multiplex PCR, and its TCRdb copy is limited to in-frame clones, with some not included. This repertoire shows a few hundred thousand clones, roughly 90% found once; its top ten account for roughly a tenth. This sample was included in a study of blood T cell repertoires in COVID-19. This CDR3 comprises 16 residues. Germline CDR1 MNHNY, CDR2 SVGAGI (reference sequence). Losses at the gene ends were 5 bases for V and 8 bases for J; bases not matched to a gene: 12. This TCR was recovered from a woman under 40 who had recovered from COVID-19. The V call is TRBV6-6, the J call TRBJ1-6; 7 nucleotides agree with TRBD1. Sequencing was carried out using PBMCs or T cells enriched from blood (not recorded which). This CDR3 is CASSRPRQGQDSPLHF. The CDR3 coding sequence is TGTGCCAGCAGTCGACCCAGACAGGGTCAGGATTCACCCCTCCACTTT.